Listed here are 29 T cell receptor beta chains from one sample, sequenced in a study of blood T cell repertoires in COVID-19. Measured with immunoSEQ multiplex PCR; TCRdb has only the in-frame clones, and not every one. The repertoire holds around 170,000 clones, with approximately 79% as singletons. The sample consisted of peripheral blood. The receptors come from a woman of 80 years or more with acute or convalescent COVID-19.

This chain connects TRBV11-3 to TRBJ2-4; D is unclear. The CDR3 consists of 13 residues. Germline assignment: CDR1 SGHNT and CDR2 YENEEA. Trimming removed 0 bases at V and 4 bases at J, with 4 bases between. The CDR3 reads CASSLDRKNIQYF. The CDR3, as DNA: TGTGCCAGCAGCTTAGACAGGAAAAACATTCAGTACTTC.

The rearrangement uses TRBV28 and TRBJ2-5; no firm D call. Germline CDR1 is MDHEN and CDR2 is SYDVKM. V dropped 4 bases and J dropped 2 bases, with 11 bases sitting between them. This CDR3 is 14 amino acids long. Here the CDR3 DNA reads TGTGCCAGCAGTTCCCATCTGGAGCAAGAGACCCAGTACTTC. Translation: CASSSHLEQETQYF.

V gene TRBV5-4 combines with J gene TRBJ1-1, with no clear D. This CDR3 is built from 13 residues. With 4 bases removed from V and 1 base from J, the gap between germline ends came to 8 bases. CDR1 and CDR2 (germline): SGHNT, YYREEE (reference sequence). The CDR3 spells CASSPERNTEAFF. CDR3 bases: TGTGCCAGCAGCCCGGAGAGGAACACTGAAGCTTTCTTT.

The chain links TRBV18 to TRBJ2-7; maybe TRBD2 (5 bases). Germline assignment: CDR1 KGHSH and CDR2 LQKENI. Trimming removed 2 bases at V and 5 bases at J, with 13 bases between. The CDR3 contains 14 residues. The DNA for the CDR3 is TGTGCCAGCTCACCAATGGGGAGTCGGAACGAGCAGTACTTC. Protein sequence: CASSPMGSRNEQYF.

The chain uses TRBV7-9 and TRBJ2-2; 7 bases line up with TRBD1. The CDR3 totals 14 residues. Germline lookup yields CDR1 SEHNR and CDR2 FQNEAQ (reference sequence). V was pared by 5 bases and J by 6 bases, with 6 bases of the junction left unmatched. This CDR3 is CASSAGTEAGELFF. The CDR3 DNA reads as TGTGCCAGCAGCGCCGGGACAGAAGCCGGGGAGCTGTTTTTT.

A note on this clone: The junction shows a germline mismatch at one end, possibly a read error. The chain combines TRBV3-1 (or the pseudogene TRBV3-2) with TRBJ1-1; no firm D call. Per the germline V gene, CDR1 is LGHDT and CDR2 is YNNKEL (reference sequence). The CDR3 is 11 amino acids. CDR3 in amino acids: CTSSQEYEAFF. The DNA for the CDR3 is TGTACCAGCAGCCAAGAGTATGAAGCTTTCTTT.

The chain combines TRBV10-3 with TRBJ2-7; a weak D match, TRBD2 (6 bases). The CDR3 spans 18 residues. Trimming left V 3 bases short and J 3 bases short, with 24 bases between. CDR1 and CDR2 from the germline V gene are ENHRY and SYGVKD. The DNA for the CDR3 is TGTGCCATCAGTGATCTTGTGCGGGACCTACGAGGGGACTACGAGCAGTACTTC. Its protein is CAISDLVRDLRGDYEQYF.

V usage is TRBV7-9 and J usage is TRBJ2-1; TRBD2 matches at 9 bases. Germline-derived CDR1 and CDR2 are SEHNR and FQNEAQ (reference sequence). This CDR3 comprises 16 residues. The V and J ends lost 5 bases and 4 bases, in that order; junction bases with no gene match: 9. DNA for the CDR3: TGTGCCAGCAGCCTCGCCCCGACTAGCGGATACAATGAGCAGTTCTTC. It encodes CASSLAPTSGYNEQFF. Full variable domain (rest looked up from reference TRBV7-9 and TRBJ2-1): DTGVSQNPRHKITKRGQNVTFRCDPISEHNRLYWYRQTLGQGPEFLTYFQNEAQLEKSRLLSDRFSAERPKGSFSTLEIQRTEQGDSAMYLCASSLAPTSGYNEQFFGPGTRLTVL.

The chain carries TRBV6-5 and TRBJ2-3, with D possibly being TRBD1 (6 bases). This CDR3 contains 16 residues. CDR1 and CDR2 (germline): MNHEY, SVGAGI. Trimming left V 0 bases short and J 1 base short, with 11 bases between. CDR3 DNA sequence: TGTGCCAGCAGTTACTCGGGCAGGGGCCGCACAGATACGCAGTATTTT. Its protein is CASSYSGRGRTDTQYF.

On this clone: One base away lies a much larger clone, so this may be a sequencing read error. V gene TRBV19 combines with J gene TRBJ1-5; 9 bases align to TRBD1. The CDR3 length is 15 residues. Germline lookup yields CDR1 LNHDA and CDR2 SQIVND (reference sequence). Unmatched junction bases numbered 0, after V lost 1 base and J lost 2 bases. Here the CDR3 DNA reads TGTGCCAGTAGTATAGGGACAGGGGGCAATCAGCCCCAGCATTTT. Translated, it gives CASSIGTGGNQPQHF. Filled out from reference TRBV19 and TRBJ1-5, the complete variable domain reads DGGITQSPKYLFRKEGQNVTLSCEQNLNHDAMYWYRQDPGQGLRLIYYSQIVNDFQKGDIAEGYSVSREKKESFPLTVTSAQKNPTAFYLCASSIGTGGNQPQHFGDGTRLSIL.

This clone appeared a few times. The chain uses TRBV7-9 and TRBJ2-1; 7 bases agree with TRBD2. There are 15 residues in the CDR3. Germline V gene data show CDR1 as SEHNR and CDR2 as FQNEAQ (reference sequence). J was trimmed by 4 bases and V by 5 bases; bases with no gene match: 8. The CDR3 protein is CASSPRGTNYNEQFF. The CDR3 DNA sequence: TGTGCCAGCAGCCCGCGGGGGACTAATTACAATGAGCAGTTCTTC.

The chain has TRBV7-9 and TRBJ2-3, with D tentatively TRBD1 (6 bases). This CDR3 contains 15 residues. Per germline, CDR1 SEHNR and CDR2 FQNEAQ (reference sequence). Between the trimmed V and J ends, which lost 4 bases and 1 base, there was a span of 12 bases. The CDR3 region has the DNA TGTGCCAGCAGCTCGACAGGAGAAGGCACAGATACGCAGTATTTT. Translation: CASSSTGEGTDTQYF.

The chain employs TRBV21-1 and TRBJ1-1; the D call of TRBD1 is as the table states it, not checked on the DNA. TRBV21-1 counts as a pseudogene. This CDR3 has 17 amino acids. The CDR3 DNA follows: TGTGCCAGCAGCAACGTCCCGGGACAGGGGATGAACACTGAAGCTTTCTTT. Its protein product is CASSNVPGQGMNTEAFF.

The chain employs TRBV7-9 and TRBJ1-1; 9 nucleotides line up with TRBD1. This CDR3 contains 12 residues. The trim removed 3 bases at V and 11 bases at J, leaving 4 bases unmatched. Germline CDR1 and CDR2: SEHNR and FQNEAQ (reference sequence). CDR3 protein: CASSFGTGSAFF. CDR3 bases: TGTGCCAGCAGCTTCGGGACAGGGTCCGCTTTCTTT.

This clone was counted a few times. This chain connects TRBV3-1 (or the pseudogene TRBV3-2) to TRBJ1-2; the D is unclear. CDR1 is LGHDT and CDR2 is YNNKEL in the germline V gene (reference sequence). The CDR3 runs to 13 residues. Trimming removed 5 bases at V and 4 bases at J, with 11 bases between. CDR3 coding DNA: TGTGCCAGCAGCATACACATGGCCTATGGCTACACCTTC. Its protein is CASSIHMAYGYTF.

This rearrangement joins TRBV5-6 to TRBJ2-1; TRBD2 might be the D (6 bases). The CDR3 runs 16 residues. Trimming cost V 4 bases and J 3 bases, with 17 bases left between them. The germline CDR1 and CDR2 sequences are SGHDT and YYEEEE. The CDR3 loop is CASSPPRDSYYNEQFF. DNA of the CDR3: TGTGCCAGCAGCCCCCCCCGGGACTCGTACTACAATGAGCAGTTCTTC.

The chain uses TRBV19 and TRBJ2-3, with D tentatively TRBD2 (5 bases). CDR3 size: 15 residues. V was cut by 8 bases and J by 1 base, with 16 bases left in between. Germline CDR1 reads LNHDA; CDR2 reads SQIVND (reference sequence). CDR3 sequence (DNA): TGTGCCAGTGGCATGGGTCCAGCGGGCACAGATACGCAGTATTTT. Protein product: CASGMGPAGTDTQYF.

With respect to this clone: Possible read error: a much larger clone is one base away. This rearrangement joins TRBV12-3 or TRBV12-4 to TRBJ1-2, with 10 bases aligning to TRBD1. The CDR3 covers 13 residues. Trimming cost V 6 bases and J 5 bases; bases outside gene matches: 3. As DNA, the CDR3 is TGTGCCAGCAGCTGGGACAGGGGATATGGCTACACCTTC. Translation: CASSWDRGYGYTF.

This clone turned up a few times. The chain uses TRBV19 and TRBJ2-2, with 11 bases that match TRBD1. Trimming removed 7 bases from V and 7 bases from J; junction bases left unmatched: 11. Germline CDR1 LNHDA, CDR2 SQIVND (reference sequence). The CDR3 spans 16 residues. The CDR3 DNA sequence: TGTGCCAGTATGACCCTTAGGGACAGGGGGATCGGGGAGCTGTTTTTT. Residues: CASMTLRDRGIGELFF.

V gene TRBV19 combines with J gene TRBJ1-4; 7 nucleotides line up with TRBD1. Trimming cost V 3 bases and J 4 bases; bases outside gene matches: 2. The CDR3 has 14 residues. From germline, CDR1 is LNHDA and CDR2 SQIVND (reference sequence). The CDR3 DNA follows: TGTGCCAGTAGTATCGGACAGGTTAATGAAAAACTGTTTTTT. Translation: CASSIGQVNEKLFF. Using reference TRBV19 and TRBJ1-4 for the parts outside the CDR3, the full variable domain is DGGITQSPKYLFRKEGQNVTLSCEQNLNHDAMYWYRQDPGQGLRLIYYSQIVNDFQKGDIAEGYSVSREKKESFPLTVTSAQKNPTAFYLCASSIGQVNEKLFFGSGTQLSVL.

The V call is TRBV5-5, the J call TRBJ2-5; TRBD2 might be the D (7 bases). CDR3 size: 17 residues. Germline V gives CDR1 SGHKS, CDR2 YYEKEE (reference sequence). V dropped 5 bases and J dropped 5 bases, with 25 bases sitting between them. The CDR3 DNA follows: TGTGCCAGCAGGGATCCGGGGGCTGGCGGGAGCGGGGAGACCCAGTACTTC. This sequence encodes CASRDPGAGGSGETQYF.

The V gene is TRBV18, the J gene TRBJ2-3, with 12 bases matching TRBD2. V shed 0 bases, J shed 8 bases, and the junction held 6 bases outside the gene matches. This CDR3 has 16 amino acids. CDR1 KGHSH and CDR2 LQKENI come from the germline V gene. The CDR3 DNA is TGTGCCAGCTCACCACCGTCTAGCGGGAGGGAAGCTACGCAGTATTTT. It yields the protein CASSPPSSGREATQYF.

The rearrangement uses TRBV7-3 and TRBJ2-1; perhaps TRBD2 as D (6 bases). The germline V gene has CDR1 SGHTA and CDR2 FQGTGA. The CDR3 runs 13 residues. V lost 3 bases and J 8 bases, leaving 11 bases between the germline ends. CDR3 region: CASSFSGVDEQFF. The DNA for the CDR3 is TGTGCCAGCAGCTTTTCGGGAGTGGATGAGCAGTTCTTC.

J is TRBJ1-1 and V is TRBV7-9, with D possibly matching TRBD1 (5 bases). Per the germline V gene, CDR1 is SEHNR and CDR2 is FQNEAQ (reference sequence). CDR3 length equals 15 residues. The ends were cut back, 3 bases at V and 3 bases at J, with 14 bases in the middle. The CDR3 nucleotides are TGTGCCAGCAGCTTTGGTCGGGGGTTAGACACTGAAGCTTTCTTT. The encoded protein is CASSFGRGLDTEAFF.

This clone was recorded a few times. The rearrangement joins TRBV5-1 to TRBJ2-7; D may be TRBD2 (5 bases). CDR1 is SGHRS and CDR2 is YFSETQ in the germline V gene. V lost 4 bases, J lost 5 bases, and 19 bases lay in between. CDR3 length equals 15 residues. CDR3 nucleotide sequence: TGCGCCAGCAGCGTGACTAACGACCCTGCGGACGAGCAGTACTTC. Encoded protein: CASSVTNDPADEQYF.

This clone was picked up a small number of times. The chain uses TRBV28 and TRBJ2-7, with TRBD2 as a possible D gene (6 bases). Per the germline V gene, CDR1 is MDHEN and CDR2 is SYDVKM. Trimming cost V 9 bases and J 0 bases, with 15 bases left between them. The CDR3 has 14 residues. CDR3 DNA: TGTGCCAGTGCGGGGCTAGTCAACTCCTACGAGCAGTACTTC. Protein: CASAGLVNSYEQYF.

The rearrangement joins TRBV5-1 to TRBJ2-1; 10 bases agree with TRBD2. Trimming removed 4 bases from V and 0 bases from J; junction bases left unmatched: 16. This CDR3 comprises 20 residues. The germline V gene encodes CDR1 SGHRS and CDR2 YFSETQ. The CDR3, as DNA: TGCGCCAGCAGCCCCCTGGGGAAGCGGGAGGGCCGGAGCTCCTACAATGAGCAGTTCTTC. It yields the protein CASSPLGKREGRSSYNEQFF.

The chain couples TRBV29-1 to TRBJ1-4, with D possibly TRBD1 on 6 matching bases. The CDR3 runs to 13 residues. V was cut by 6 bases and J by 3 bases, with 11 bases left in between. From germline, CDR1 is SQVTM and CDR2 ANQGSEA. CDR3 region: CSVRQAANEKLFF. The CDR3 DNA reads as TGCAGCGTCCGACAGGCGGCTAATGAAAAACTGTTTTTT.

The CDR3 protein is CASKREARSYEQYF. CDR3 DNA: TGTGCCAGCAAGCGGGAGGCCCGCTCCTACGAGCAGTACTTC. V is TRBV6-5 and J is TRBJ2-7; 9 positions agree with TRBD2. Per the germline V gene, CDR1 is MNHEY and CDR2 is SVGAGI. This CDR3 has 14 residues. V was clipped by 7 bases and J by 0 bases; unmatched bases: 4.